This T cell receptor (beta chain) was obtained from a study of cytomegalovirus exposure and HLA in healthy donors. A remark on this clone: Its antigen is undetermined.

With 60 Vbeta and 13 Jbeta primers, the PCR was carried out. Assay used: immunoSEQ multiplex PCR; TCRdb lists only in-frame clones, some missing. The sample has fewer than 140,000 clones; 70% to 85% are singletons. Germline V CDR1 and CDR2: MGHRA, YSYEKL. This CDR3 has 13 amino acids. V lost 1 base to trimming and J lost 5 bases, with 5 bases between them. Study-wide findings and caveats: Associated with HLA alleles at 0.05 false discovery rate in a later analysis were 16,951 TCR beta sequences. 87-base-pair reads could not separate some V segments, including TRBV6-2 and TRBV6-3. The study listed under 200 cytomegalovirus-associated TCR beta chains. Within a later analysis, the majority of CMV-associated TCR beta chains appeared HLA-restricted.

Sequencing used PBMCs. This TCR was sampled from a boy aged 5-17 years in good health and CMV-seronegative. This rearrangement joins TRBV4-1 to TRBJ1-4; D not certain. The CDR3 bases are TGCGCCAGCAGCCAAGCTCTGAATGAAAAACTGTTTTTT. Translating it yields CASSQALNEKLFF.